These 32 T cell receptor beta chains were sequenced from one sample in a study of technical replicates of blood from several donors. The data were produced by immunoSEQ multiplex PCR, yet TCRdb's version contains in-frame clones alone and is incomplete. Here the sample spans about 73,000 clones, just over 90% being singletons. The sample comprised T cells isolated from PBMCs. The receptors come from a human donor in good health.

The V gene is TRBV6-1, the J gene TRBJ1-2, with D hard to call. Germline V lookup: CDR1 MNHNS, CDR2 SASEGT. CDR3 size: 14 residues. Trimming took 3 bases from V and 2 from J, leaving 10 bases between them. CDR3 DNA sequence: TGTGCCAGCAGTGACGCGGCCGCGAACTATGGCTACACCTTC. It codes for CASSDAAANYGYTF.

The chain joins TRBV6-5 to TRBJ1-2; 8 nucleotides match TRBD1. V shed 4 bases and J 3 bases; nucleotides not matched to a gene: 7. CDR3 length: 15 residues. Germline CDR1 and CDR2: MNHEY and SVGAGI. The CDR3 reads CASSFTPGGDYGYTF. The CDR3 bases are TGTGCCAGCAGTTTTACCCCAGGGGGCGACTATGGCTACACCTTC.

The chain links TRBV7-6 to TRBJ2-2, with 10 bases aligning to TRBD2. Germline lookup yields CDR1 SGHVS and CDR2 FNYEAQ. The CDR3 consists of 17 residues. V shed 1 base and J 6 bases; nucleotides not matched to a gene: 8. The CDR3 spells CASSLEFGLAVPGELFF. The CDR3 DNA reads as TGTGCCAGCAGCTTAGAATTTGGACTAGCGGTACCCGGGGAGCTGTTTTTT.

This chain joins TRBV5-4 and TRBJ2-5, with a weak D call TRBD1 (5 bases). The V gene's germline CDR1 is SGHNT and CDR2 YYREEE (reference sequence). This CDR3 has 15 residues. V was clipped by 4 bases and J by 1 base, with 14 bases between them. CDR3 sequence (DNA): TGTGCCAGCAGCGCCCCGGACACCCTCCAAGAGACCCAGTACTTC. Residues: CASSAPDTLQETQYF.

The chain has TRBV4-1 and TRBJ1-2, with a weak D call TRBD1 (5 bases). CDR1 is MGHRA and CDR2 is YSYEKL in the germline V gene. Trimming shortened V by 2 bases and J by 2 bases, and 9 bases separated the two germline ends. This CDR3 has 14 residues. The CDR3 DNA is TGCGCCAGCAGCCAAATGACAGCAAACTATGGCTACACCTTC. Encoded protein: CASSQMTANYGYTF.

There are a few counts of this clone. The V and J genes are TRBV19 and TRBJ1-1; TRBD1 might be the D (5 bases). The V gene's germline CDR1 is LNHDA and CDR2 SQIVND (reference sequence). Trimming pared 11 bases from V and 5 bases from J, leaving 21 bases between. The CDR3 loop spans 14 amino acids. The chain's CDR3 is CADGSGDSGTEAFF. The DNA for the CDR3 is TGTGCCGATGGTTCCGGAGACAGTGGGACTGAAGCTTTCTTT.

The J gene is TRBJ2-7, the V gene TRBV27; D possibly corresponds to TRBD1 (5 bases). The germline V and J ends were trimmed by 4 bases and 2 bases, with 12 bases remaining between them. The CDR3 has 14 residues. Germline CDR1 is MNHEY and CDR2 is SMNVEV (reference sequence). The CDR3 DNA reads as TGTGCCAGCAGTTCCTTGACAGACCCCTACGAGCAGTACTTC. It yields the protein CASSSLTDPYEQYF.

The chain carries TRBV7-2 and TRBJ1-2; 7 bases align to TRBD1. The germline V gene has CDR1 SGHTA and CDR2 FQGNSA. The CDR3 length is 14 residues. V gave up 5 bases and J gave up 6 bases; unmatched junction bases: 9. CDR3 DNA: TGTGCCAGCAGCGAATACAGGGGTTCGGATGGCTACACCTTC. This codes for CASSEYRGSDGYTF. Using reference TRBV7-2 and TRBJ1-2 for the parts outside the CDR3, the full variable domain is GAGVSQSPSNKVTEKGKDVELRCDPISGHTALYWYRQSLGQGLEFLIYFQGNSAPDKSGLPSDRFSAERTGGSVSTLTIQRTQQEDSAVYLCASSEYRGSDGYTFGSGTRLTVV.

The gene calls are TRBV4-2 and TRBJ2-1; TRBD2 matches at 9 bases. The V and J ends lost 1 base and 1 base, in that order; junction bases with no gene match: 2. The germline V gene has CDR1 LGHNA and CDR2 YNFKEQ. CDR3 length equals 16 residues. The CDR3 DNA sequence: TGTGCCAGCAGCCAAGGACTAGCGGTTTCCTACAATGAGCAGTTCTTC. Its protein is CASSQGLAVSYNEQFF.

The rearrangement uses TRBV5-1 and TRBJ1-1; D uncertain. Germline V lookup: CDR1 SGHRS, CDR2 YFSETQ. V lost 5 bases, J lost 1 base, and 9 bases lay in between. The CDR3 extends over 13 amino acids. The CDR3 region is CASRRGPNTEAFF. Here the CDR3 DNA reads TGCGCCAGCAGGCGGGGTCCGAACACTGAAGCTTTCTTT.

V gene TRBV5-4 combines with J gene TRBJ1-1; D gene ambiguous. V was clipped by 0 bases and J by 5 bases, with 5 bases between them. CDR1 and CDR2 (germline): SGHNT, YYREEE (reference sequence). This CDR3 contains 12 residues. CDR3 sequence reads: CASSLDITEAFF. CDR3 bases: TGTGCCAGCAGCTTGGATATTACTGAAGCTTTCTTT. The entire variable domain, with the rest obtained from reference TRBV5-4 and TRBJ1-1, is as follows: ETGVTQSPTHLIKTRGQQVTLRCSSQSGHNTVSWYQQALGQGPQFIFQYYREEENGRGNFPPRFSGLQFPNYSSELNVNALELDDSALYLCASSLDITEAFFGQGTRLTVV.

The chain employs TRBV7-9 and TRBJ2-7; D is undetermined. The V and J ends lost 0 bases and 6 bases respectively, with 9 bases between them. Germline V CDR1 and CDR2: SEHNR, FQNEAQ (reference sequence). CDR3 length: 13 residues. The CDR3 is CASSLASSREQYF. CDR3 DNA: TGTGCCAGCAGCTTAGCTAGCTCTCGCGAGCAGTACTTC.

The DNA for the CDR3 is TGTGCTAGTGGCGCCGGGACAGTGAACACTGAAGCTTTCTTT. Its protein is CASGAGTVNTEAFF. The chain carries TRBV12-5 and TRBJ1-1, with 7 nucleotides matching TRBD1. The trim removed 6 bases at V and 0 bases at J, leaving 4 bases unmatched. This CDR3 is built from 14 residues. CDR1 and CDR2 from the germline V gene are LGHNT and FRNRAP.

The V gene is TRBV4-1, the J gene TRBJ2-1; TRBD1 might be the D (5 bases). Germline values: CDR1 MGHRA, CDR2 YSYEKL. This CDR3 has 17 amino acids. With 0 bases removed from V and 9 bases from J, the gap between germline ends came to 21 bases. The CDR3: CASSQEGTGVGLSEQFF. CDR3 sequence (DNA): TGCGCCAGCAGCCAAGAGGGTACAGGAGTAGGGTTGTCTGAGCAGTTCTTC.

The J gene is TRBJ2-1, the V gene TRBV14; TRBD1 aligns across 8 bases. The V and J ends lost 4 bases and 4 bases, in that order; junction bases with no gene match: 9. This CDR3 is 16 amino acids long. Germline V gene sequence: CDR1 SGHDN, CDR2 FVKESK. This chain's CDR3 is CASSPGQAQGYNEQFF. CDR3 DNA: TGTGCCAGCAGCCCGGGACAGGCACAGGGTTACAATGAGCAGTTCTTC.

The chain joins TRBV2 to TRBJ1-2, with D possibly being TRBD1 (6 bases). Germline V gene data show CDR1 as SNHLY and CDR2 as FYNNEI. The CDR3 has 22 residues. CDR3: CGAASKLRQATRPNPTNYGYTF. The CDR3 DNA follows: TGTGGAGCAGCATCCAAATTACGACAGGCCACGCGGCCAAATCCTACTAACTATGGCTACACCTTC.

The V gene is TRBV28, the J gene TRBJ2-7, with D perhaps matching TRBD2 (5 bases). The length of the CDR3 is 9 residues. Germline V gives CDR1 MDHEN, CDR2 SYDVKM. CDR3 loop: CVVGAEQYF. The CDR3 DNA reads TGTGTGGTGGGAGCCGAGCAGTACTTC.

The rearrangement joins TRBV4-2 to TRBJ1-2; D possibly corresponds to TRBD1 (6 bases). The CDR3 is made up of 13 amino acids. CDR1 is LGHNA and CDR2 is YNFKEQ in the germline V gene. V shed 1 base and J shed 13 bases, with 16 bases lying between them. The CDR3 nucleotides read TGTGCCAGCAGCCAAGCAGGGGACGCTGGGGCCACCTTC. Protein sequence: CASSQAGDAGATF.

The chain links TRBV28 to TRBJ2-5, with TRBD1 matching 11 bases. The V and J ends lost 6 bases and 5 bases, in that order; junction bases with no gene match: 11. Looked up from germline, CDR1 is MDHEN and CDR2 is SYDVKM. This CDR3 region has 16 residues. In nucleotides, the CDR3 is TGTGCCAGCAGCAGTCAGCGGGACAGGGGGAGGGAGACCCAGTACTTC. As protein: CASSSQRDRGRETQYF.

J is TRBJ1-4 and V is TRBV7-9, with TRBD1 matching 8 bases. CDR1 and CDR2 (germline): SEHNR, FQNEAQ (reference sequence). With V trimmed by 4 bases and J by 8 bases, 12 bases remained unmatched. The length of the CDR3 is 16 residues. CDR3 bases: TGTGCCAGCAGCTCGAGCGGACAGGGACTCGGGGAAAAACTGTTTTTT. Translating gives CASSSSGQGLGEKLFF.

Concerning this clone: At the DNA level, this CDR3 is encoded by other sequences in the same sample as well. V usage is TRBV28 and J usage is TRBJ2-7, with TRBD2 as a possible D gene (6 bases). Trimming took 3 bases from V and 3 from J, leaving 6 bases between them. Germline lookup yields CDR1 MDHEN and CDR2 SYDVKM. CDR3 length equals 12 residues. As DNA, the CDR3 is TGTGCCAGCAGTTTGGGGGGCTACGAGCAGTACTTC. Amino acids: CASSLGGYEQYF.

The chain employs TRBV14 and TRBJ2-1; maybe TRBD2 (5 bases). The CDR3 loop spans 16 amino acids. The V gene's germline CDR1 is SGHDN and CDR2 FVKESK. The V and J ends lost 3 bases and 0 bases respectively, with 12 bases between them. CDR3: CASSHLSGSSYNEQFF. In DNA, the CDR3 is TGTGCCAGCAGCCATTTAAGCGGAAGCTCCTACAATGAGCAGTTCTTC.

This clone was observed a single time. CDR3 sequence reads: CASSLSTVNGYTF. CDR3 in DNA: TGTGCCAGCAGCCTATCCACAGTTAATGGCTACACCTTC. The chain joins TRBV5-5 to TRBJ1-2; D gene unclear. Germline lookup yields CDR1 SGHKS and CDR2 YYEKEE (reference sequence). CDR3 size: 13 residues. With 4 bases removed from V and 6 bases from J, the gap between germline ends came to 13 bases.

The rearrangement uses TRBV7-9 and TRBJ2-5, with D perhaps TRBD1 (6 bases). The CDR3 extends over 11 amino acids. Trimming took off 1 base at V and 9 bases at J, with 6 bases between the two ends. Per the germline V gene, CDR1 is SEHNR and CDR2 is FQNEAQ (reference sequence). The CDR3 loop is CASSLGGPQYF. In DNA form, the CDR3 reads TGTGCCAGCAGCTTAGGGGGGCCCCAGTACTTC.

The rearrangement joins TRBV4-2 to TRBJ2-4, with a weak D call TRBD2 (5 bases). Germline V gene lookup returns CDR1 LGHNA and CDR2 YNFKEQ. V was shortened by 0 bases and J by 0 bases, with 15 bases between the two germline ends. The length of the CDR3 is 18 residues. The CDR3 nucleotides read TGTGCCAGCAGCCAAGAGCGGACCTGGGGAGAAGCCAAAAACATTCAGTACTTC. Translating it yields CASSQERTWGEAKNIQYF.

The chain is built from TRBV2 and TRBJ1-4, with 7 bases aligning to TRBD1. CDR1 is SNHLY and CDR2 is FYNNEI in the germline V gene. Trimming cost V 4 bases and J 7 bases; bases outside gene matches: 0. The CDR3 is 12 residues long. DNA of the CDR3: TGTGCCAGCAGTGGACAGGGTGAAAAACTGTTTTTT. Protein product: CASSGQGEKLFF.

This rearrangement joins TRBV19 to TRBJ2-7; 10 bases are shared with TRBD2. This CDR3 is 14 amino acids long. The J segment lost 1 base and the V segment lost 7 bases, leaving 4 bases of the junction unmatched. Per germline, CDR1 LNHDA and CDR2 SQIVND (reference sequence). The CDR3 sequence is CASKELAGSYEQYF. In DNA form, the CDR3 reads TGTGCCAGTAAGGAACTAGCGGGATCCTACGAGCAGTACTTC.

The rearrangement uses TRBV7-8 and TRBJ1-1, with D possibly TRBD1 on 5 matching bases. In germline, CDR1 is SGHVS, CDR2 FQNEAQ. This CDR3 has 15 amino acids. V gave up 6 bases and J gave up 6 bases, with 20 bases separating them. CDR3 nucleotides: TGTGCCAGCAGACCAGGGCGTTTTGGAGGGGCTGAAGCTTTCTTT. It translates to CASRPGRFGGAEAFF.

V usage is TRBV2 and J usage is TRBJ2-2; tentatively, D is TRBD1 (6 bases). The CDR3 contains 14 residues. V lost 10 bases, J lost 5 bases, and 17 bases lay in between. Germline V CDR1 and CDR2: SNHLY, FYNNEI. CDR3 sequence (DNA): TGTGCCACAGCAGCACAGGGTGGGACCGGGGAGCTGTTTTTT. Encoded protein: CATAAQGGTGELFF.

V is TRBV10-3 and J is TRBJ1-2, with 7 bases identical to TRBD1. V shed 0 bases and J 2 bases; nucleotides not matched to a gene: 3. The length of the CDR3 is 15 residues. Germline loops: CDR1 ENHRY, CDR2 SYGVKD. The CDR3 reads CAISESEGANYGYTF. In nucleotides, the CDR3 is TGTGCCATCAGTGAGTCCGAGGGGGCCAACTATGGCTACACCTTC.

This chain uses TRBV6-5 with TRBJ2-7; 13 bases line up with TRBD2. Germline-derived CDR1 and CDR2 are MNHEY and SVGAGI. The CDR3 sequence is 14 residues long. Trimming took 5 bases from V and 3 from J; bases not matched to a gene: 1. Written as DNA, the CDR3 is TGTGCCAGCAGTGGGACTAGCGGGATCTACGAGCAGTACTTC. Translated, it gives CASSGTSGIYEQYF.

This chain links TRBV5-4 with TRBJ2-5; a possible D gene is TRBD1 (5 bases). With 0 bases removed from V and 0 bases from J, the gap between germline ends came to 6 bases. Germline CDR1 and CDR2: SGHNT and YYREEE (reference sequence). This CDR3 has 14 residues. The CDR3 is CASSLEGYQETQYF. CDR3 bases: TGTGCCAGCAGCTTGGAGGGGTACCAAGAGACCCAGTACTTC.